These T cell receptor beta chains were read from a single sample in a study of blood T cells in healthy people across ages. TCRdb reanalysed the 5' RACE reads using MiXCR and keeps one entry per CDR3 protein. The sample shows about 1.8 million distinct CDR3 sequences, roughly 49% of them seen only once. The sample comprised blood. The source is a woman in her forties in good health. Both conserved end residues are part of each CDR3. The D gene is left open where the match is weak. Some rows have no size entry. The others give once, few or many, or a class for an expanded clone.

cdr3_nt: TGCAGTGCTAGGTTCCTTAACACAGATACGCAGTATTTT
cdr3_aa: CSARFLNTDTQYF
clone_size: -
j_call: TRBJ2-3
d_call: -
v_call: TRBV20-1

cdr3_nt: TGTGCCAGCAGCTTAGTCGGCAGGGGAAGGGATGAGCAGTTCTTC
cdr3_aa: CASSLVGRGRDEQFF
clone_size: -
j_call: TRBJ2-1
d_call: -
v_call: TRBV7-2

cdr3_nt: TGTGCCAGCAGCCCTCGGACAGAATACGAGCAGTACTTC
cdr3_aa: CASSPRTEYEQYF
clone_size: -
j_call: TRBJ2-7
d_call: -
v_call: TRBV12-3/TRBV12-4

cdr3_nt: TGTGCCAGCAGCTTTGGGGGGGTGGCCACTGAAGCTTTCTTT
cdr3_aa: CASSFGGVATEAFF
clone_size: -
j_call: TRBJ1-1
d_call: -
v_call: TRBV7-2

cdr3_nt: TGCGCCAGCAGCGGCGGGGGGACTAGCACAGATACGCAGTATTTT
cdr3_aa: CASSGGGTSTDTQYF
clone_size: -
j_call: TRBJ2-3
d_call: TRBD2
v_call: TRBV5-1

cdr3_nt: TGTGCCAGCAGTTCCCTTAGGGGGCGATCCTACGAGCAGTACTTC
cdr3_aa: CASSSLRGRSYEQYF
clone_size: -
j_call: TRBJ2-7
d_call: TRBD1
v_call: TRBV6-6

cdr3_nt: TGCAGCGTTGTTGGGGTAAGGTACAATGAGCAGTTCTTC
cdr3_aa: CSVVGVRYNEQFF
clone_size: few
j_call: TRBJ2-1
d_call: -
v_call: TRBV29-1

cdr3_nt: TGTGCCAGCAGTTACTCGACACTAGCGGGGGGGCATGAGCAGTTCTTC
cdr3_aa: CASSYSTLAGGHEQFF
clone_size: few
j_call: TRBJ2-1
d_call: TRBD2
v_call: TRBV6-5

cdr3_nt: TGTGCCAGCAGCCCCGGCCCCGGGACAGGGAAGGAAGAGCAGTACTTC
cdr3_aa: CASSPGPGTGKEEQYF
clone_size: -
j_call: TRBJ2-5
d_call: TRBD1
v_call: TRBV7-2

cdr3_nt: TGCGCCAGCAGCCCGGACAGGGGGCGAGATGAAAAACTGTTTTTT
cdr3_aa: CASSPDRGRDEKLFF
clone_size: -
j_call: TRBJ1-4
d_call: TRBD1
v_call: TRBV5-1

cdr3_nt: TGCAGTGCTAGGCCGCCGGGACAGCAAGAGACCCAGTACTTC
cdr3_aa: CSARPPGQQETQYF
clone_size: -
j_call: TRBJ2-5
d_call: TRBD1
v_call: TRBV20-1

cdr3_nt: TGCACCAGCAGCCAAGGACTACAGGAGACCCAGTACTTC
cdr3_aa: CTSSQGLQETQYF
clone_size: -
j_call: TRBJ2-5
d_call: -
v_call: TRBV4-3

cdr3_nt: TGTGCCAGCAGCCAAGTCTTACTCAATGAGCAGTTCTTC
cdr3_aa: CASSQVLLNEQFF
clone_size: -
j_call: TRBJ2-1
d_call: -
v_call: TRBV4-2

cdr3_nt: TGTGCCAGCAGCCAAGATGCGGACAGGGTTGTATACGAGCAGTACTTC
cdr3_aa: CASSQDADRVVYEQYF
clone_size: -
j_call: TRBJ2-7
d_call: TRBD1
v_call: TRBV4-2

cdr3_nt: TGCGCCAGCAGCCGGGAGGGACAGGGGGTCAACGAGCAGTACTTC
cdr3_aa: CASSREGQGVNEQYF
clone_size: few
j_call: TRBJ2-7
d_call: TRBD1
v_call: TRBV5-1

cdr3_nt: TGTGCGGACCCGGTCAGGGGCCCGTGCAGTGGCTACACCTTC
cdr3_aa: CADPVRGPCSGYTF
clone_size: few
j_call: TRBJ1-2
d_call: -
v_call: TRBV24-1

cdr3_nt: TGTGCCAGCAGTTTAGCCCGATTTCAAGGGACCTCATTGGGGACCCAGTACTTC
cdr3_aa: CASSLARFQGTSLGTQYF
clone_size: -
j_call: TRBJ2-5
d_call: -
v_call: TRBV12-3/TRBV12-4

cdr3_nt: TGTGCCAGCAGTTATATGGGAACAGGGAGAGAGACCCAGTACTTC
cdr3_aa: CASSYMGTGRETQYF
clone_size: -
j_call: TRBJ2-5
d_call: -
v_call: TRBV6-2/TRBV6-3

cdr3_nt: TGTGCCAGCAGCCACTATAGGGGACAGGGGGTCGTGGATACGCAGTATTTT
cdr3_aa: CASSHYRGQGVVDTQYF
clone_size: -
j_call: TRBJ2-3
d_call: TRBD1
v_call: TRBV28

cdr3_nt: TGTGCCAGCAGCCCGGGACAGCCAGCCTATGGCTACACCTTC
cdr3_aa: CASSPGQPAYGYTF
clone_size: few
j_call: TRBJ1-2
d_call: TRBD1
v_call: TRBV7-6

cdr3_nt: TGTGCCATCAGTCCGACAGAGCTCGGGTACTATGGCTACACCTTC
cdr3_aa: CAISPTELGYYGYTF
clone_size: few
j_call: TRBJ1-2
d_call: -
v_call: TRBV10-3

cdr3_nt: TGTGCCAGCAGCCCACGGGCCCCCGGGGGTTCTCGCAATCAGCCCCAGCATTTT
cdr3_aa: CASSPRAPGGSRNQPQHF
clone_size: -
j_call: TRBJ1-5
d_call: -
v_call: TRBV7-2

cdr3_nt: TGTGCCAGCAAGGACCCCTCCTACAATGAGCAGTTCTTC
cdr3_aa: CASKDPSYNEQFF
clone_size: -
j_call: TRBJ2-1
d_call: -
v_call: TRBV12-3/TRBV12-4

cdr3_nt: TGTGCCAGCAGTGAACCTGGGGACTATGGCTACACCTTC
cdr3_aa: CASSEPGDYGYTF
clone_size: -
j_call: TRBJ1-2
d_call: -
v_call: TRBV2

cdr3_nt: TGTGCCAGCAGCTCGGGGACTGCAGGTGAAAAACTGTTTTTT
cdr3_aa: CASSSGTAGEKLFF
clone_size: -
j_call: TRBJ1-4
d_call: -
v_call: TRBV7-2

cdr3_nt: TGTGCCAGCAGTCGCAGTCTTAACTATGGCTACACCTTC
cdr3_aa: CASSRSLNYGYTF
clone_size: -
j_call: TRBJ1-2
d_call: -
v_call: TRBV27